Reported below is one T cell receptor beta chain. The CDR3 is 17 amino acids. Trimming removed 1 base from V and 6 bases from J; junction bases left unmatched: 10. CDR1 and CDR2 (germline): SGHTS, YDEGEE. In the study's own analysis: Reference gene primer amplification yielded estimated nucleated cell counts. Assay used: immunoSEQ multiplex PCR; TCRdb lists only in-frame clones, some missing. Clone size and the V and J calls come from that table; the DNA yielded D and trimming. Found here are 270,000 or so clones, 88% of them singletons; the top ten hold 0.95% to 1.5%. This entry comes from a study of blood T cell repertoires in COVID-19. As for the study in general: PBMCs, B-cell-depleted T cells, or T cells were the source of the cDNA or gDNA that made up the material.

Sequencing input: PBMCs or T cells enriched from blood (not recorded which). The origin of this receptor is a woman aged 40 to 50 with acute COVID-19. The chain recombines TRBV5-8 with TRBJ1-6, with 7 positions matching TRBD1. The CDR3 bases are TGTGCCAGCAGCTTGCTGCCCGGGACAGATGTTAATTCACCCCTCCACTTT. Encoded protein: CASSLLPGTDVNSPLHF. Based on the CDR3 plus reference TRBV5-8 and TRBJ1-6, the full variable domain is EAGVTQSPTHLIKTRGQQATLRCSPISGHTSVYWYQQALGLGLQFLLWYDEGEERNRGNFPPRFSGRQFPNYSSELNVNALELEDSALYLCASSLLPGTDVNSPLHFGNGTRLTVT.